This T cell receptor beta chain was identified during a study of Ad26.COV2.S vaccination and SARS-CoV-2 variants. About the study: Intramuscular Ad26.COV2.S at 5x10^10 or 1x10^11 viral particles.

Germline assignment: CDR1 WSHSY and CDR2 SAAADI. V lost 3 bases to trimming and J lost 3 bases, with 11 bases between them. The CDR3 sequence is 15 residues long. With respect to this clone: The sample holds other DNA sequences that translate to the same CDR3.

The table came from immunoSEQ multiplex PCR; TCRdb's copy has only in-frame clones and leaves some out. The table records about 350,000 clones, around 83% of them present only once. The treatment denotes: over 15 received Ad26.COV2.S at low or high dose, single or two shots; about 5 received placebo; per-sample allocation not given. Sampling took place 63 days after the first vaccine or placebo injection. The clonotype comes from a person aged 18-60 years who received the Ad26.COV2.S COVID-19 vaccine or a placebo. The material sequenced was peripheral blood, taken in a trial of Ad26.COV2.S vaccine versus placebo. V gene TRBV10-2 combines with J gene TRBJ1-4, with D tentatively TRBD1 (5 bases). The CDR3 nucleotides read TGCGCCAGCAGTGACCGGGGGTTGGCTAATGAAAAACTGTTTTTT. It encodes CASSDRGLANEKLFF.